This TCR beta chain came from a study of blood T cell repertoires in COVID-19. With 5 bases clipped from V and 8 bases from J, the junction kept 10 bases outside the gene matches. CDR3 size: 15 residues. The germline gives CDR1 MNHEY, CDR2 SVGAGI. This table comes from immunoSEQ multiplex PCR, and its TCRdb copy is limited to in-frame clones, with some not included. The profile shows around 300,000 clones, roughly 89% of them singletons. Participants were aged about 18 to 90 years, lived in around 22 US areas, and enrolled virtually. Participants' reported clinical history set cohort assignment. The sequence was obtained from a woman under 30 with acute COVID-19. Sample: PBMCs or T cells enriched from blood (not recorded which). The chain uses TRBV6-5 and TRBJ2-1; TRBD2 matches 9 bases. CDR3 DNA: TGTGCCAGCAGTACGGGACCTAGCGGGAAGGATGAGCAGTTCTTC. Translating gives CASSTGPSGKDEQFF.